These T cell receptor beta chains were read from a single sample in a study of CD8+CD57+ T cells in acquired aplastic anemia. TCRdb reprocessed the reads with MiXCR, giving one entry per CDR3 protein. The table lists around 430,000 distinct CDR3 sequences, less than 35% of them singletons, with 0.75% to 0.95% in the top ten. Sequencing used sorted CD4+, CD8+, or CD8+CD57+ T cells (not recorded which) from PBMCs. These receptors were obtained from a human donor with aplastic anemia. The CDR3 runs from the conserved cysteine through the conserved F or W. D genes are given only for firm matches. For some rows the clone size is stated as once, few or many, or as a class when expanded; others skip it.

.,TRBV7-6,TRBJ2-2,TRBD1,TGTGCCAGCAGCCCACGGGACAGGCTATCCTCCGGGGAGCTGTTTTTT,CASSPRDRLSSGELFF
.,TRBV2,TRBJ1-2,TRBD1,TGTGCCAGCAGAGATCAGTTGGGACAGGGGGTTGGCTACACCTTC,CASRDQLGQGVGYTF
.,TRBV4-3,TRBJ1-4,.,TGCGCCAGCAGCCACGGCGTCAGCAGCAATGAAAAACTGTTTTTT,CASSHGVSSNEKLFF
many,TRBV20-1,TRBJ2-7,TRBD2,TGCAGTGGGGAAGGCGGGAGGGCCTACGAGCAGTACTTC,CSGEGGRAYEQYF
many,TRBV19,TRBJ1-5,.,TGTGCCAGTAGTATGTGGACAGTCGATTATAGCAATCAGCCCCAGCATTTT,CASSMWTVDYSNQPQHF
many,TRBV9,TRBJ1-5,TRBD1,TGTGCCAGCAGCAAACAGGGGGCGGATCAGCCCCAGCATTTT,CASSKQGADQPQHF
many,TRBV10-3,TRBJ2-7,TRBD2,TGTGCCATCAGTGAGTCAGGCGGGGGGATCCACGAGCAGTACTTC,CAISESGGGIHEQYF
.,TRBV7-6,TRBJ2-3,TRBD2,TGTGCCAGCAGCTTGGTCCTAGCGGCTGAGCAGTATTTT,CASSLVLAAEQYF
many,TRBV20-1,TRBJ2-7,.,TGCAGTGCTAGAGTTCTAGCGCCTGACGAGCAGTACTTC,CSARVLAPDEQYF
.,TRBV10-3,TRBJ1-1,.,TGTGGAACCAAGGCGCCGAGCACTGAAGCTTTCTTT,CGTKAPSTEAFF
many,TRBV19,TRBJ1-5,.,TGTGCCAGCCAGGGAGGGCGCGGGGGATCGGGCAATCAGCCCCAGCATTTT,CASQGGRGGSGNQPQHF
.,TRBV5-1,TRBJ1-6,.,TGCGCCAGCCGCACCTCCGAGGGGCGCTTAAATTCACCCCTCCACTTT,CASRTSEGRLNSPLHF
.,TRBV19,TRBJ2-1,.,TGTGCCAGTAGGACCCTAATGGGGAATGAGCAGTTCTTC,CASRTLMGNEQFF
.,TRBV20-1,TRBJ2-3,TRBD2,TGCAGTGCTAGTTTCCTAGCGGGAGCCACAGATACGCAGTATTTT,CSASFLAGATDTQYF
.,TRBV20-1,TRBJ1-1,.,TGCAGTGCAGGAGGGGTGCAAATGAACACTGAAGCTTTCTTT,CSAGGVQMNTEAFF
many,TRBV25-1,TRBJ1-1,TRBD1,TGTGCCAGCAGTGGGACAGGTTGGAACACTGAAGCTTTCTTT,CASSGTGWNTEAFF
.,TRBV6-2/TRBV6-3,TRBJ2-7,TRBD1,TGTGCCAGCATTGCGGGACAGGGGGCTACTAGCTCCTACGAGCAGTACTTC,CASIAGQGATSSYEQYF
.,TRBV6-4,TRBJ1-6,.,TGTGCCAGCAGTGTCTTTGGGGCAGGGATCCAGTATAATTCACCCCTCCACTTT,CASSVFGAGIQYNSPLHF
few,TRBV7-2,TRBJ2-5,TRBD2,TGTGCCAGCAGCTTAAGCGGGGGGGTGGAGACCCAGTACTTC,CASSLSGGVETQYF
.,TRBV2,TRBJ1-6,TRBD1,TGTGCCAGCAACAGGGACAGGGGCATGTCACCCCTCCACTTT,CASNRDRGMSPLHF
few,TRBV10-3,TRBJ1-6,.,TGTGCCAGCAGCTTACCGAGGGGGTTTGATTCACCCCTCCACTTT,CASSLPRGFDSPLHF
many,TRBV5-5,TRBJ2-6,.,TGTGCCAGCAGCCCCACGGTAGGGGCCAACGTCCTGACTTTC,CASSPTVGANVLTF
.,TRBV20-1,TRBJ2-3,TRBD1,TGCAGTGCTAGAGGACAGGGGGCTTCCGATACGCAGTATTTT,CSARGQGASDTQYF
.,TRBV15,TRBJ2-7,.,TGTGCCACCAGCAGAGGGGTTTACGAGCAGTACTTC,CATSRGVYEQYF
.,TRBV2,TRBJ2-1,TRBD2,TGTGCCACCGGACTAGCGGGGGGGTTGAATGAGCAGTTCTTC,CATGLAGGLNEQFF
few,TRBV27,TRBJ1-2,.,TGTGCCAGCAGCCCGCAGGGTTTGGGAGGCTACACCTTC,CASSPQGLGGYTF
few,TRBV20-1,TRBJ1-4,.,TGCAGTGCTGAGGGGTCGGTGGATGAAAAACTGTTTTTT,CSAEGSVDEKLFF
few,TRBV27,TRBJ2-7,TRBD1,TGTGCCAGCAGTCGCCAGGGGGCCTACGAGCAGTACTTC,CASSRQGAYEQYF
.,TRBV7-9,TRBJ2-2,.,TGTGCCAGCAGCAAATTGATAGACACCGGGGAGCTGTTTTTT,CASSKLIDTGELFF
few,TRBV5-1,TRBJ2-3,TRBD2,TGCGCCAGCAGCACACGGGCGGGGGAAGATACGCAGTATTTT,CASSTRAGEDTQYF
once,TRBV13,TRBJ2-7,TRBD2,TGTGCCAGCAGCTTAGGCGGGACTAGCGGGAGGGGAACCTACGAGCAGTACTTC,CASSLGGTSGRGTYEQYF
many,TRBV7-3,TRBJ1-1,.,TGTGCCAGCAGCCGTTGGGGCAGGAACACTGAAGCTTTCTTT,CASSRWGRNTEAFF
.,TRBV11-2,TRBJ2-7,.,TGTGCCAGCAGCCCTTCAATGACGGGTCGTCTTAACGAGCAGTACTTC,CASSPSMTGRLNEQYF
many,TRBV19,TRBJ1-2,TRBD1,TGTGCCAGTAGTATCGGGACAGGGGTTTGGGACGGCTACACCTTC,CASSIGTGVWDGYTF
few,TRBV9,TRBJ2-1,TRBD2,TGTGCCAGCAGCGTTCCATGGGGGACTAGCGGGGACAATGAGCAGTTCTTC,CASSVPWGTSGDNEQFF
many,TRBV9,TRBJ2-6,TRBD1,TGTGCCAGCAGCGTAGATCCCCGGACAGGGAGGTCTGGGGCCAACGTCCTGACTTTC,CASSVDPRTGRSGANVLTF
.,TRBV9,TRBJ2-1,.,TGTGCCAGCAGCGTAGTGGGGGCGCAGAGCTCCTACAATGAGCAGTTCTTC,CASSVVGAQSSYNEQFF
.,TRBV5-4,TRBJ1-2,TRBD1,TGTGCCAGCAGCGCTATTGGGACAGGTATCTATGGCTACACCTTC,CASSAIGTGIYGYTF
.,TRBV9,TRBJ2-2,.,TGTGCCAGCAGCGTATTGGGGACCGGGGAGCTGTTTTTT,CASSVLGTGELFF
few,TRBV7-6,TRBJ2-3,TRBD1,TGTGCCAGCAGCAAAGTCCCGGGACAGGGAGGTACGCAGTATTTT,CASSKVPGQGGTQYF
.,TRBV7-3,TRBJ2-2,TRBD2,TGTGCCAGCAGTAGGAGCGGGGGGGCTACCGGGGAGCTGTTTTTT,CASSRSGGATGELFF
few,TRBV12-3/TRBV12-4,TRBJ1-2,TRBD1,TGTGCCAGCAGTTTAGAGGGGGACAGGGGTGATAGCTATGGCTACACCTTC,CASSLEGDRGDSYGYTF
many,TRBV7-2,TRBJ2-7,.,TGTGCCAGCAGCGCATGGGGGGTAGGGGGCTACGAGCAGTACTTC,CASSAWGVGGYEQYF
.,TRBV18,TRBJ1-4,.,TGTGCCACGAACGCAGAGGAGAATGAAAAACTGTTTTTT,CATNAEENEKLFF
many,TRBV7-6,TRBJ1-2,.,TGTGCCAGCACACCAGGACAGCTGAGCTATGGCTACACCTTC,CASTPGQLSYGYTF
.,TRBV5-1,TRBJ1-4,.,TGCGCCAGCAGCCGGGGCCCAACTGCAACTAATGAAAAACTGTTTTTT,CASSRGPTATNEKLFF